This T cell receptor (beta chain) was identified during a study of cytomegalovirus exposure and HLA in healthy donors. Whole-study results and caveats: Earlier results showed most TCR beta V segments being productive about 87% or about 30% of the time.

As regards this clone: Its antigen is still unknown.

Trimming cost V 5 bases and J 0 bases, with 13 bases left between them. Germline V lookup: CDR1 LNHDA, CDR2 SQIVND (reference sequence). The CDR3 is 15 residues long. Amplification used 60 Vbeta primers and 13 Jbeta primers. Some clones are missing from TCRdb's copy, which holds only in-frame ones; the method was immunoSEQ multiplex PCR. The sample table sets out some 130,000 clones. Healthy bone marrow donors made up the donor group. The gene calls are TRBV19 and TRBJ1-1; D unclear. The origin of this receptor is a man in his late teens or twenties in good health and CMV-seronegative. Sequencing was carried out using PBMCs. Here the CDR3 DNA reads TGTGCCAGTAGTCTCGGCGGCCTCATGAACACTGAAGCTTTCTTT. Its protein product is CASSLGGLMNTEAFF.